The rows below give T cell receptor beta chains drawn from one sample of a study of cytomegalovirus exposure and HLA in healthy donors. Data came from immunoSEQ multiplex PCR; TCRdb stores just in-frame clones and leaves some out. The sample lists about 160,000 clones; about four fifths were seen once. The sequencing sample was made of PBMCs. The source of these receptors is a male donor in good health and CMV-seropositive. The CDR3 runs from the conserved cysteine through the conserved F or W. D genes are given only for firm matches. Expanded clones are given a class, and other clones once, few, many or no size at all.

v_call: TRBV7-8; j_call: TRBJ2-3; d_call: TRBD2; clone_size: NA; cdr3_nt: TGTGCCAGCAGAATAAAGCGGGAGGGGAGCACAGATACGCAGTATTTT; cdr3_aa: CASRIKREGSTDTQYF
v_call: TRBV11-2; j_call: TRBJ1-1; d_call: TRBD1; clone_size: NA; cdr3_nt: TGTGCCAGCAGCTCACAGGGGACCAGCACTGAAGCTTTCTTT; cdr3_aa: CASSSQGTSTEAFF
v_call: TRBV20-1; j_call: TRBJ1-1; d_call: NA; clone_size: NA; cdr3_nt: TGCAGTGCTAGATCTAGAGAAGCTTTCTTT; cdr3_aa: CSARSREAFF
v_call: TRBV27; j_call: TRBJ2-1; d_call: TRBD2; clone_size: NA; cdr3_nt: TGTGCCAGCAGTTTTAGCGGGGGGCGGAATGAGCAGTTCTTC; cdr3_aa: CASSFSGGRNEQFF
v_call: TRBV9; j_call: TRBJ2-7; d_call: NA; clone_size: few; cdr3_nt: TGTGCCAGCAGCGTATTTTGGGGCTCCGAGCAGTACTTC; cdr3_aa: CASSVFWGSEQYF
v_call: TRBV7-9; j_call: TRBJ1-1; d_call: NA; clone_size: NA; cdr3_nt: TGTGCCAGCAGCTTAGTTACCGGCGGGAACACTGAAGCTTTCTTT; cdr3_aa: CASSLVTGGNTEAFF
v_call: TRBV7-2; j_call: TRBJ1-2; d_call: NA; clone_size: NA; cdr3_nt: TGTGCCAGCAGCTTAGAAGTGGGAGACTATGGCTACACCTTC; cdr3_aa: CASSLEVGDYGYTF
v_call: TRBV19; j_call: TRBJ2-7; d_call: NA; clone_size: NA; cdr3_nt: TGTGCCAGTAGTACCGGGAACTACGAGCAGTACTTC; cdr3_aa: CASSTGNYEQYF
v_call: TRBV10-3; j_call: TRBJ2-1; d_call: TRBD1; clone_size: NA; cdr3_nt: TGTGCCATCACTACCGACTTGACAGGGGACTCCTACAATGAGCAGTTCTTC; cdr3_aa: CAITTDLTGDSYNEQFF
v_call: TRBV9; j_call: TRBJ1-2; d_call: TRBD1; clone_size: NA; cdr3_nt: TGTGCCAGCAGCGTAGACGGGACAGGGTATGGCTACACCTTC; cdr3_aa: CASSVDGTGYGYTF
v_call: TRBV7-9; j_call: TRBJ1-1; d_call: NA; clone_size: once; cdr3_nt: TGTGCCAGCAGCTCACCCGACAGAAACACTGAAGCTTTCTTT; cdr3_aa: CASSSPDRNTEAFF
v_call: TRBV5-1; j_call: TRBJ2-7; d_call: TRBD2; clone_size: few; cdr3_nt: TGCGCCAGCAGCAACAACCCTAGCGGGGGGGCCGGAGAGCAGTACTTC; cdr3_aa: CASSNNPSGGAGEQYF
v_call: TRBV30; j_call: TRBJ2-1; d_call: NA; clone_size: NA; cdr3_nt: TGTGCCTGGGCCCTTTTAGCGGATCCCTACAATGAGCAGTTCTTC; cdr3_aa: CAWALLADPYNEQFF
v_call: TRBV5-6; j_call: TRBJ2-2; d_call: TRBD2; clone_size: NA; cdr3_nt: TGTGCCAGCAGCCCACTAGCGGCCGGGGAGCTGTTTTTT; cdr3_aa: CASSPLAAGELFF
v_call: TRBV30; j_call: TRBJ1-1; d_call: NA; clone_size: NA; cdr3_nt: TGTGCCTGGGCCGGGACAAAGAACACTGAAGCTTTCTTT; cdr3_aa: CAWAGTKNTEAFF
v_call: TRBV4-3; j_call: TRBJ2-1; d_call: NA; clone_size: NA; cdr3_nt: TGCGCCAGCAGCCAAGATCAGAGAGAGGGAAGCTCCTACAATGAGCAGTTCTTC; cdr3_aa: CASSQDQREGSSYNEQFF